This TCR beta chain derives from a study of T-cell reconstitution after alpha-beta-depleted transplantation in children. Study results and limitations: Several patients had high TCRbeta diversity at day 60; it came from surviving recipient T cells and thymic progenitors. One year after transplant, T-cell counts and diversity came mostly from newly produced T cells. There were reportedly several hundred expanded graft clones from which alpha-beta T cells came about two months after transplant.

The V end was cut by 5 bases, the J end by 4 bases, with 21 bases between. This CDR3 region has 16 residues. The authors prepared the TCRbeta library with unique molecular identifiers. TCRdb used MiXCR to reprocess the PCR reads, holding one entry per CDR3 protein. The sample lists about 600,000 distinct CDR3 sequences, 10% to 15% occurring once. Comment on this clonotype: Antigen specificity is unknown.

The input for sequencing was PBMCs, mostly from graft donor cells, taken 360 days after TCRalphabeta/CD19-depleted stem cell transplant. The chain couples TRBV12-3 or TRBV12-4 to TRBJ2-7, with D possibly matching TRBD2 (6 bases). This receptor was identified in a male patient younger than 18 who had a stem cell transplant for acute myeloid leukemia, so the T cells may come from the graft donor. The CDR3: CASSPGRRDALYEQYF. CDR3 coding DNA: TGTGCCAGCAGTCCGGGGCGGAGGGACGCCTTATACGAGCAGTACTTC.